The 14 T cell receptor beta chains below were found in one sample sequenced in a study of PD-1 blockade in mismatch repair-deficient tumors. Measured with immunoSEQ multiplex PCR; TCRdb has only the in-frame clones, and not every one. The repertoire holds around 40,000 clones, approximately 84% seen once, with approximately 3.9% in the top ten. The material was peripheral blood, obtained approximately 1.5 years after starting pembrolizumab. The receptors shown here come from an adult with mismatch repair-deficient cancer.

The chain recombines TRBV11-3 with TRBJ2-7; D not certain. V was pared by 1 base and J by 3 bases, with 13 bases between. Germline CDR1 is SGHNT and CDR2 is YENEEA. The CDR3 is made up of 15 amino acids. The CDR3 DNA is TGTGCCAGCAGCTTAGGCCCGGACCCCCACTACGAGCAGTACTTC. Its protein is CASSLGPDPHYEQYF.

The rearrangement joins TRBV4-2 to TRBJ2-3; no reliable D call. Looked up from germline, CDR1 is LGHNA and CDR2 is YNFKEQ. There are 15 residues in the CDR3. V lost 0 bases and J lost 3, with 10 bases in between. The CDR3 sequence is CASSQEALRTDTQYF. The CDR3 nucleotides read TGTGCCAGCAGCCAAGAAGCTCTTAGGACAGATACGCAGTATTTT.

The chain is built from TRBV6-4 and TRBJ2-1; 10 nucleotides match TRBD1. Looked up from germline, CDR1 is MRHNA and CDR2 is SNTAGT. Trimming removed 2 bases from V and 4 bases from J; junction bases left unmatched: 5. There are 16 residues in the CDR3. CDR3 residues: CASSDGTGAGYNEQFF. The CDR3 DNA reads TGTGCCAGCAGTGACGGGACAGGGGCAGGATACAATGAGCAGTTCTTC.

The count of this clone is one. The chain combines TRBV19 with TRBJ2-1; D may match TRBD1 or TRBD2 (5 bases each). CDR1 is LNHDA, CDR2 SQIVND, per germline (reference sequence). V was cut by 5 bases and J by 2 bases, with 19 bases left in between. The CDR3 consists of 17 residues. CDR3 DNA: TGTGCCAGTAGTGTCTCCTCCGGGACGAGAACCTACAATGAGCAGTTCTTC. Protein product: CASSVSSGTRTYNEQFF.

V gene TRBV29-1 combines with J gene TRBJ2-7; a weak D match, TRBD1 (5 bases). There are 13 residues in the CDR3. Trimming cost V 3 bases and J 1 base, with 10 bases left between them. The germline CDR1 and CDR2 sequences are SQVTM and ANQGSEA. Here the CDR3 reads CSVEQGASYEQYF. As DNA, the CDR3 is TGCAGCGTTGAGCAAGGGGCTTCCTACGAGCAGTACTTC.

The chain couples TRBV7-6 to TRBJ2-1; D not certain. Germline CDR1 SGHVS, CDR2 FNYEAQ. This CDR3 comprises 15 residues. Trimming took 6 bases from V and 4 from J, leaving 16 bases between them. The chain's CDR3 is CASSPAHSPYNEQFF. In DNA form, the CDR3 reads TGTGCCAGCAGTCCTGCCCACAGCCCATACAATGAGCAGTTCTTC. The whole variable domain, remainder taken from reference TRBV7-6 and TRBJ2-1, is GAGVSQSPRYKVTKRGQDVALRCDPISGHVSLYWYRQALGQGPEFLTYFNYEAQQDKSGLPNDRFSAERPEGSISTLTIQRTEQRDSAMYRCASSPAHSPYNEQFFGPGTRLTVL.

This chain joins TRBV23-1 and TRBJ2-7; 7 bases map to TRBD2. TRBV23-1 is an open reading frame whose function is uncertain. This CDR3 contains 17 residues. The V gene end was trimmed by 0 bases and the J gene end by 1 base; junction bases not matched to a gene: 9. The CDR3 region is CASSQSVVAGNSYEQYF. The CDR3 DNA sequence: TGCGCCAGCAGTCAATCGGTGGTAGCGGGTAATTCCTACGAGCAGTACTTC.

The chain links TRBV2 to TRBJ2-1; D is unclear. The CDR3 is 12 residues long. The V end lost 3 bases, the J end lost 3 bases, and 3 bases lay between the germline ends. From germline, CDR1 is SNHLY and CDR2 FYNNEI. The CDR3 reads CASSEVYNEQFF. The CDR3, as DNA: TGTGCCAGCAGTGAGGTCTACAATGAGCAGTTCTTC.

This chain connects TRBV9 to TRBJ2-6, with a possible D match to TRBD2 (6 bases). The CDR3 length is 17 residues. Per germline, CDR1 SGDLS and CDR2 YYNGEE. The V end lost 4 bases, the J end lost 3 bases, and 17 bases lay between the germline ends. The CDR3 sequence is CASSPRGTLVGANVLTF. CDR3 nucleotide sequence: TGTGCCAGCAGCCCACGGGGGACTCTTGTTGGGGCCAACGTCCTGACTTTC.

The chain uses TRBV29-1 and TRBJ1-3; D remains ambiguous. The CDR3 totals 17 residues. Trimming took off 0 bases at V and 2 bases at J, with 17 bases between the two ends. The germline gives CDR1 SQVTM, CDR2 ANQGSEA. CDR3 nucleotide sequence: TGCAGCGTTGAAGATTTTTCAGCCCTCGATACTGGAAACACCATATATTTT. It specifies CSVEDFSALDTGNTIYF.

The J gene is TRBJ2-3, the V gene TRBV9; perhaps TRBD1 as D (6 bases). This CDR3 spans 15 amino acids. V was cut by 4 bases and J by 4 bases, with 16 bases left in between. Germline loops: CDR1 SGDLS, CDR2 YYNGEE. The CDR3 sequence: CASSSWTEDSDTQYF. The CDR3 nucleotides read TGTGCCAGCAGCTCCTGGACAGAAGACTCAGATACGCAGTATTTT.

The V gene is TRBV5-8, the J gene TRBJ2-3; D is unclear. CDR3 size: 13 residues. Germline assignment: CDR1 SGHTS and CDR2 YDEGEE. V lost 0 bases and J 5 bases, leaving 7 bases between the germline ends. The CDR3 DNA sequence: TGTGCCAGCAGCTTGGGTTGGCGAGATACGCAGTATTTT. It encodes CASSLGWRDTQYF.

The chain uses TRBV20-1 and TRBJ2-5; the D is unclear. V was pared by 0 bases and J by 4 bases, with 0 bases between. Germline CDR1 DFQATT, CDR2 SNEGSKA (reference sequence). This CDR3 comprises 10 residues. The CDR3 sequence: CSAREETQYF. In DNA form, the CDR3 reads TGCAGTGCTAGAGAAGAGACCCAGTACTTC.

The chain combines TRBV6-1 with TRBJ2-5; D not certain. Germline V gene lookup returns CDR1 MNHNS and CDR2 SASEGT. V gave up 7 bases and J gave up 0 bases, with 12 bases separating them. CDR3 length: 14 residues. The CDR3 sequence is CASTPVFDQETQYF. Here the CDR3 DNA reads TGTGCCAGCACTCCAGTTTTCGACCAAGAGACCCAGTACTTC.